The T cell receptor beta chain under discussion was sequenced for a study of regulatory T cells in long-lasting Graves disease. This clonotype was seen many times. Described time point: newly diagnosed GD, antithyroid drugs for less than 3 months. The TCR library was made from RNA that had been extracted from PBMCs in TRIzol. Through Arm-PCR of CDR3 regions and iRepertoire HTBI primers, TCR beta libraries were built. TCRdb independently ran MiXCR on the multiplex PCR reads; one entry per CDR3 protein. The sample includes roughly 520,000 distinct CDR3 sequences, 9.5% to 15% seen only once; the top ten take roughly 8.9%. Germline CDR1 and CDR2: SEHNR and FQNEAQ (reference sequence). The CDR3 is 15 residues long. Trimming removed 2 bases at V and 4 bases at J, with 14 bases between. These records were also assigned to another study, of T cells in Graves' hyperthyroidism and ophthalmopathy. Turning to that study: The study defined stable Graves' hyperthyroidism as no ophthalmopathy progression within 18 months. Recently diagnosed hyperthyroidism of less than 2 months' duration affected patients aged 18 to 65.

Specimen: peripheral blood mononuclear cells (PBMCs), collected at new diagnosis, from a patient treated with antithyroid drugs. This rearrangement joins TRBV7-9 to TRBJ1-1; no reliable D call. The TCR sequence derives from a woman aged 30 to 39 with Graves disease. The CDR3, as DNA: TGTGCCAGCAGCTTATCCCGGCTGGGTGGCACTGAAGCTTTCTTT. This codes for CASSLSRLGGTEAFF.